This TCR beta chain was observed in a study of HIV-infected patients and healthy controls. All unsorted peripheral T cells were captured because whole blood was used without fractionation. CDR3 length: 13 amino acids. Trimming removed 5 bases at V and 2 bases at J, with 9 bases between. Looked up from germline, CDR1 is SEHNR and CDR2 is FQNEAQ (reference sequence). This clonotype has ten or more counts. Reverse transcription used around 500 ng RNA and constant-region primers for alpha and beta. Alpha and beta chain libraries were made separately by chain-specific third strand synthesis with multiplexing indices. TCRdb reprocessed the 5' RACE reads via MiXCR and lists one record per CDR3 protein. The sample includes around 19,000 distinct CDR3 sequences, approximately 9.6% seen only once; the top ten take 2.6%.

Material for sequencing was blood. This rearrangement joins TRBV7-9 to TRBJ1-2; TRBD1 might be the D (5 bases). The receptor comes from an adult in good health. The CDR3 DNA reads TGTGCCAGCAGCCGGGACGCGAACTATGGCTACACCTTC. Translated, it gives CASSRDANYGYTF.